The clone carrying this T cell receptor beta chain has just a few counts. This sample stems from a study of cytomegalovirus exposure and HLA in healthy donors. Primers: 60 Vbeta forward and 13 Jbeta reverse. Some clones are missing from TCRdb's copy, which holds only in-frame ones; the method was immunoSEQ multiplex PCR. The table has 200,000 to 250,000 clones, 80% to 85% seen once. This TCR was sampled from a middle-aged woman in good health and CMV-seronegative. The sample was PBMCs.

CDR3 loop: CASSSQDYGYTF. The CDR3 region has the DNA TGTGCCAGCAGCTCCCAGGACTATGGCTACACCTTC. The rearrangement links TRBV7-9 to TRBJ1-2; D is unresolved. Per germline, CDR1 SEHNR and CDR2 FQNEAQ (reference sequence). Trimming removed 4 bases at V and 3 bases at J, with 6 bases between. This CDR3 is built from 12 residues.